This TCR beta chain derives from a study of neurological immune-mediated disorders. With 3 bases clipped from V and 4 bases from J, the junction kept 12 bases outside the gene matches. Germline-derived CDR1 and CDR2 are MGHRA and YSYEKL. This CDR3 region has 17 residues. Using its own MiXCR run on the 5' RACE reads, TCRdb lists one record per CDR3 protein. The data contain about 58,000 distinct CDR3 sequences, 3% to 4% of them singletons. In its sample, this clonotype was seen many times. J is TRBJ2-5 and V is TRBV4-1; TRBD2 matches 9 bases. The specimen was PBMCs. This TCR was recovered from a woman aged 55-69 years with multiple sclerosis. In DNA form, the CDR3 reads TGCGCCAGCAGCCACGCGACGGGCGGGAGGGGTCGAGAGACCCAGTACTTC. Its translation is CASSHATGGRGRETQYF.